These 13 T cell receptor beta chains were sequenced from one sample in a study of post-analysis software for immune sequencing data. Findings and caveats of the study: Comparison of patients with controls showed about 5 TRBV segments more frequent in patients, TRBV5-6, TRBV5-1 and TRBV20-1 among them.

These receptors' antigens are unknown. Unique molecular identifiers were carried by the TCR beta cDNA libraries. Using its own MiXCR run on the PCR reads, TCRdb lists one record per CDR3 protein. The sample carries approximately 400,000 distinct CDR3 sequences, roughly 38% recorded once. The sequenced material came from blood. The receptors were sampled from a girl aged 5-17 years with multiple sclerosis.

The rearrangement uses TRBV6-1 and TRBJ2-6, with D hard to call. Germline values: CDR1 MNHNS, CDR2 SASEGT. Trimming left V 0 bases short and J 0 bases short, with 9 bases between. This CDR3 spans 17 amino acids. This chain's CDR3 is CASSEAGSPSGANVLTF. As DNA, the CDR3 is TGTGCCAGCAGTGAAGCGGGCAGCCCCTCTGGGGCCAACGTCCTGACTTTC.

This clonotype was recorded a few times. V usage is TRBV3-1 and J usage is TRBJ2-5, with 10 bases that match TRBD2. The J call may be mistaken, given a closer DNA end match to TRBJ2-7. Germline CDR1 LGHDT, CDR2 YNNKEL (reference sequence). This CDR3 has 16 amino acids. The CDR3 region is CASSDGALAGYIEQYF. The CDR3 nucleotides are TGTGCCAGCAGCGACGGCGCACTAGCGGGGTACATCGAGCAGTACTTC.

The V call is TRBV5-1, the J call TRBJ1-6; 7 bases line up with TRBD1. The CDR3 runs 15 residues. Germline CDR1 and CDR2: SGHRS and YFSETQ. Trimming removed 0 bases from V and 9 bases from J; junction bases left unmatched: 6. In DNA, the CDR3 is TGCGCCAGCAGCTTGGCGCGGACAGGTGGTTCACCCCTCCACTTT. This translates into CASSLARTGGSPLHF.

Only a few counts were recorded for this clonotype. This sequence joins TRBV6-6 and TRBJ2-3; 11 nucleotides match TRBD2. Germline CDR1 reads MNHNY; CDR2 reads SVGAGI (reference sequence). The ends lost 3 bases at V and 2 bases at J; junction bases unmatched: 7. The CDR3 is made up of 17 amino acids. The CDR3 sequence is CASSYAASGGTTDTQYF. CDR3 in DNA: TGTGCCAGCAGTTATGCGGCTAGCGGGGGGACCACAGATACGCAGTATTTT.

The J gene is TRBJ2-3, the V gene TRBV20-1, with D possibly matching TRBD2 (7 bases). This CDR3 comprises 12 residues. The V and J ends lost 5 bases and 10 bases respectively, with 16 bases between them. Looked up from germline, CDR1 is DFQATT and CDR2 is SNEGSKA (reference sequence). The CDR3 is CSAPGGARAQYF. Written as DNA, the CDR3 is TGCAGTGCTCCTGGGGGGGCTAGAGCGCAGTATTTT.

As DNA, the CDR3 is TGCGCCAGCAGCCAATGGACTAGCGGGGGCGACCTTTACAATGAGCAGTTCTTC. This sequence encodes CASSQWTSGGDLYNEQFF. V and J are TRBV4-1 and TRBJ2-1; 13 nucleotides align to TRBD2. V lost 2 bases to trimming and J lost 4 bases; unmatched junction nucleotides: 8. This CDR3 has 18 amino acids. Per the germline V gene, CDR1 is MGHRA and CDR2 is YSYEKL.

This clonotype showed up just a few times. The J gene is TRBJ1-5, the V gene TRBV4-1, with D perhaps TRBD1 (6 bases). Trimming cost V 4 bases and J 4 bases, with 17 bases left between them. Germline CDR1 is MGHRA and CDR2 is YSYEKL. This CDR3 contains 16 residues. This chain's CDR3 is CASSLRETGTNQPQHF. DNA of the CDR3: TGCGCCAGCAGCCTCCGGGAAACAGGGACTAATCAGCCCCAGCATTTT.

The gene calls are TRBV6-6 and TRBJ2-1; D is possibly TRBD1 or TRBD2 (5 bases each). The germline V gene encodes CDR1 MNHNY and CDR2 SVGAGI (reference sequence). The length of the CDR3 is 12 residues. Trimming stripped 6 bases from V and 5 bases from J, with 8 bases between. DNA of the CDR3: TGTGCCAGCAGCGGGGACCACAATGAGCAGTTCTTC. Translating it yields CASSGDHNEQFF.

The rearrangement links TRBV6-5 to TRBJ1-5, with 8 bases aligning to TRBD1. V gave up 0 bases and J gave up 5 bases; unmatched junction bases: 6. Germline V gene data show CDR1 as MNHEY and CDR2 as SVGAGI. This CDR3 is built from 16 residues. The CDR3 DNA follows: TGTGCCAGCAGTTACTCCTGGCAGGGGGCCGATCAGCCCCAGCATTTT. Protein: CASSYSWQGADQPQHF.

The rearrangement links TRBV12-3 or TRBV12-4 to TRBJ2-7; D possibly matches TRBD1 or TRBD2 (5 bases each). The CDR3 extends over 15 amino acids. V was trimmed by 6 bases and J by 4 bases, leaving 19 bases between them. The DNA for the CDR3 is TGTGCCAGCAGGCGTGGGGGAGAGAGCGCTTACGAGCAGTACTTC. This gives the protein CASRRGGESAYEQYF.

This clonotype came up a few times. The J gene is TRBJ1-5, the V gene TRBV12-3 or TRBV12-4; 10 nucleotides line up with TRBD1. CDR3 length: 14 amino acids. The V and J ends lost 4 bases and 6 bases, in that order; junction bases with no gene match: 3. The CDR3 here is CASSSTGGVQPQHF. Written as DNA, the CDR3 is TGTGCCAGCAGTTCGACAGGGGGCGTTCAGCCCCAGCATTTT.

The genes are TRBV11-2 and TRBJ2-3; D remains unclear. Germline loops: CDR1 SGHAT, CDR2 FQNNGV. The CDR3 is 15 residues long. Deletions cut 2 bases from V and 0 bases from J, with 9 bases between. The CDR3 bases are TGTGCCAGCAGCTTAATTATCTTTAGCACAGATACGCAGTATTTT. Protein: CASSLIIFSTDTQYF.

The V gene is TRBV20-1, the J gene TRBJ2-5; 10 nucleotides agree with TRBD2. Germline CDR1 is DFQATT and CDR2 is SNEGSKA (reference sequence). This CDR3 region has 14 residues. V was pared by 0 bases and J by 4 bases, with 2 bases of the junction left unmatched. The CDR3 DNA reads TGCAGTGCTAGAGATAGCGGGGGGTCAGAGACCCAGTACTTC. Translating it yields CSARDSGGSETQYF.